This TCR beta chain was recorded in a study of siplizumab effects on memory and regulatory T cells. The study, taken as a whole, reports: Reactions containing siplizumab showed mappable alloreactive CD4+ clones averaging approximately 75% Treg-derived, versus around 25% in controls. Naive T cells seemed more diverse than memory cells; they also seemed major alloresponse contributors.

Of note for this clone: The antigen is not known.

Profiled with immunoSEQ multiplex PCR; TCRdb holds only in-frame clones, not every one. The sample consists of about 64,000 clones, 96% of them appearing once. Germline CDR1 and CDR2: SGDLS and YYNGEE. V was shortened by 2 bases and J by 2 bases, with 10 bases between the two germline ends. This CDR3 contains 15 residues. V and J are TRBV9 and TRBJ1-4, with D tentatively TRBD1 (5 bases). This TCR derives from a human donor in good health. The specimen sequenced was naive CD8+ T cells sorted from blood. The CDR3 is CASSVSGTTNEKLFF. CDR3 nucleotides: TGTGCCAGCAGCGTTTCCGGGACGACTAATGAAAAACTGTTTTTT.